In its sample, the clone carrying this TCR beta chain was seen a few times. These data come from a study of control samples from healthy donors and cancer patients. Between the trimmed V and J ends, which lost 1 base and 0 bases, there was a span of 9 bases. Germline V gene lookup returns CDR1 MGHRA and CDR2 YSYEKL. The CDR3 runs to 15 residues. Using immunoSEQ multiplex PCR, the repertoire was profiled, and TCRdb retains in-frame clones only, with some absent. Of 100,000 to 150,000 clones in the sample, approximately 92% were seen once. This sequence was found in a man in his late teens or twenties in good health. This chain links TRBV4-1 with TRBJ1-2; D uncertain. Sequencing was carried out using blood. The DNA for the CDR3 is TGCGCCAGCAGCCAAGTGGTGGCATCTAACTATGGCTACACCTTC. Encoded protein: CASSQVVASNYGYTF.